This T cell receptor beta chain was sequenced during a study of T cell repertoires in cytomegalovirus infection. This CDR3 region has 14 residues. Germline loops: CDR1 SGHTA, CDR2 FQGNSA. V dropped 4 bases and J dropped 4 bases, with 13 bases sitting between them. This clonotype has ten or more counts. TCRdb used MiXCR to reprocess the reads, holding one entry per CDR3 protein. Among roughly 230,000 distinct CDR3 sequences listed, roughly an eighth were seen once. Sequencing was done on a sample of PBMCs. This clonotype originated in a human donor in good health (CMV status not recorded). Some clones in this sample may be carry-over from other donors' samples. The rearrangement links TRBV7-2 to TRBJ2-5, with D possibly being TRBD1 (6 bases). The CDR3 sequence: CASSSTTGTETQYF. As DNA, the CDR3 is TGTGCCAGCAGCTCCACAACAGGGACAGAGACCCAGTACTTC.